These 7 T cell receptor beta chains share one sample of origin, sequenced in a study of radiation and T cells in renal cell carcinoma. Sequencing used immunoSEQ multiplex PCR; TCRdb keeps in-frame clones, though not all of them. The sample has around 120,000 clones; 80% to 90% are singletons. Time point meaning: blood 2 weeks post-SBRT. Treatment indicated: 15 Gy SBRT to primary tumor, nephrectomy 4 weeks later. Sequencing used blood, obtained from a patient whose treatment included radiotherapy and nephrectomy. All receptors come from a woman aged 60-70 years with renal cell carcinoma.

This clone was counted once. The chain joins TRBV6-5 to TRBJ1-5, with a possible D match to TRBD1 (6 bases). This CDR3 is 13 amino acids long. CDR1 and CDR2 from the germline V gene are MNHEY and SVGAGI. Trimming took off 6 bases at V and 6 bases at J, with 12 bases between the two ends. CDR3 bases: TGTGCCAGCAGCCAGGACAGAGTTCAGCCCCAGCATTTT. Its protein is CASSQDRVQPQHF.

The chain links TRBV28 to TRBJ1-1, with D maybe TRBD1 (5 bases). V dropped 5 bases and J dropped 1 base, with 11 bases sitting between them. Germline CDR1 and CDR2: MDHEN and SYDVKM. This CDR3 spans 14 amino acids. The CDR3 sequence is CASSPRVGNTEAFF. The CDR3 nucleotides are TGTGCCAGCAGTCCCAGGGTCGGGAACACTGAAGCTTTCTTT.

The DNA for the CDR3 is TGTGCCAGCAGTTCGAGGGAGTTTCAGACCTACGAGCAGTACTTC. Its protein product is CASSSREFQTYEQYF. The J gene is TRBJ2-7, the V gene TRBV6-6, with a tentative D call TRBD2 (5 bases). Trimming took 4 bases from V and 2 from J, leaving 15 bases between them. The germline V gene encodes CDR1 MNHNY and CDR2 SVGAGI (reference sequence). This CDR3 has 15 residues.

This chain joins TRBV11-2 and TRBJ2-1, with TRBD1 matching 10 bases. There are 15 residues in the CDR3. Germline CDR1 SGHAT, CDR2 FQNNGV. The J segment lost 7 bases and the V segment lost 6 bases, leaving 9 bases of the junction unmatched. CDR3 residues: CASSTGTGAVNEQFF. CDR3 in DNA: TGTGCCAGCAGTACCGGGACAGGGGCCGTAAATGAGCAGTTCTTC.

V usage is TRBV2 and J usage is TRBJ1-5; 10 positions agree with TRBD1. V lost 11 bases and J lost 2; bases outside the gene matches: 18. This CDR3 region has 18 residues. CDR1 SNHLY and CDR2 FYNNEI come from the germline V gene. DNA of the CDR3: TGTGCCGTCTCTCCTGGACAGGGGGAAGTAATCGGCAATCAGCCCCAGCATTTT. This gives the protein CAVSPGQGEVIGNQPQHF.

This clone showed up just once. The rearrangement links TRBV6-6 to TRBJ2-7; D ambiguous. Trimming stripped 0 bases from V and 5 bases from J, with 8 bases between. Germline CDR1 reads MNHNY; CDR2 reads SVGAGI (reference sequence). The CDR3 has 13 residues. The CDR3, as DNA: TGTGCCAGCAGTTACTCGAAAATGGACGAGCAGTACTTC. Its translation: CASSYSKMDEQYF.

The V gene is TRBV6-1, the J gene TRBJ2-1, with D maybe TRBD1 (6 bases). The CDR3 sequence is 19 residues long. Trimming cost V 2 bases and J 0 bases, with 20 bases left between them. CDR1 is MNHNS, CDR2 SASEGT, per germline. The CDR3 sequence is CASSEMGASGYSSYNEQFF. The DNA of the CDR3 is TGTGCCAGCAGTGAAATGGGGGCGAGTGGGTATAGCTCCTACAATGAGCAGTTCTTC.